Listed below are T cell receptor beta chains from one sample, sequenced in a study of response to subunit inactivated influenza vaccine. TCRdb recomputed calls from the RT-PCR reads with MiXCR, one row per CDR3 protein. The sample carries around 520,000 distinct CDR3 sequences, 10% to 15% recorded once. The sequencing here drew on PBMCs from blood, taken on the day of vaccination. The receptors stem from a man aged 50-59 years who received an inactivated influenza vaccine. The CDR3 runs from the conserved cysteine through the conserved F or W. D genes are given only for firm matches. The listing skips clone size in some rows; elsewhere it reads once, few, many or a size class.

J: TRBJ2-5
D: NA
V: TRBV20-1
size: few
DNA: TGCAGTGCTAGTTGGGGGGCAGAGACCCAGTACTTC
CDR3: CSASWGAETQYF

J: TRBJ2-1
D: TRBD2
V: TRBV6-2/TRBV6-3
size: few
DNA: TGTGCCAGCAGTTACTCGTTTTTTTCATTTGCTAGCGGGGCGCCTCACTCCTACAATGAGCAGTTCTTC
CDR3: CASSYSFFSFASGAPHSYNEQFF

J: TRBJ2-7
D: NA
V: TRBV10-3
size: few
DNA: TGTGCCATCCGGACAGCCTCCTACGAGCAGTACTTC
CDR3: CAIRTASYEQYF

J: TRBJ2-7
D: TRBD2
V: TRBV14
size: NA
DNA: TGTGCCAGCAGCCAACCGGGACTAGCGGGGACAAGCTCCTACGAGCAGTACTTC
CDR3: CASSQPGLAGTSSYEQYF

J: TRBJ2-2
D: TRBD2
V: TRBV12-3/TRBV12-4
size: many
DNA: TGTGCCAGCAGTCCTAGCGGGGGGGCCGGGGAGCTGTTTTTT
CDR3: CASSPSGGAGELFF

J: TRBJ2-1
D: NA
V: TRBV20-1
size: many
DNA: TGCAGTGCCAGGAACCCCGAGGGCGGGTCCTACAATGAGCAGTTCTTC
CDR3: CSARNPEGGSYNEQFF

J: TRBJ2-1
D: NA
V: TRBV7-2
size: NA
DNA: TGTGCCAGCAGCTTAGTCTTCCAGGGGCACAATGAGCAGTTCTTC
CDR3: CASSLVFQGHNEQFF

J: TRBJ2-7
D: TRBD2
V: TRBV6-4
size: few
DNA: TGTGCCAGCAGCCCAACCACCGGGACTAGATCTGACGAGCAGTACTTC
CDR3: CASSPTTGTRSDEQYF

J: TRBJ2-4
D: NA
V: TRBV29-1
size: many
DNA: TGCAGCGTCCAATTAACCGGGACCATAGCCAAAAACATTCAGTACTTC
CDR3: CSVQLTGTIAKNIQYF

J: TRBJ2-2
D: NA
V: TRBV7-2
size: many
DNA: TGTGCCAGCAGCCAGGAGCAGCCCCTAAACACCGGGGAGCTGTTTTTT
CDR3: CASSQEQPLNTGELFF

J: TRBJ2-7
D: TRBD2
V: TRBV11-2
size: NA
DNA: TGTGCCAGCAGCTTTAGTAGGCGGGGGGGGCTAGCGGGAGGGAACACCTACGAGCAGTACTTC
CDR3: CASSFSRRGGLAGGNTYEQYF

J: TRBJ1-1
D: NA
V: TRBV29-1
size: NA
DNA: TGCAGCGTTGGGAAGGGGCAGTGGGGCACTGAAGCTTTCTTT
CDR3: CSVGKGQWGTEAFF

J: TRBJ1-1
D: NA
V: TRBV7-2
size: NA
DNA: TGTGCCAGCAGTTACATGTTGAACACTGAAGCTTTCTTT
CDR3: CASSYMLNTEAFF

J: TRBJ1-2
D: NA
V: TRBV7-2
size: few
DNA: TGTGCCAGCAGCCCCAGTGGGGTAACCTATGGCTACACCTTC
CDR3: CASSPSGVTYGYTF

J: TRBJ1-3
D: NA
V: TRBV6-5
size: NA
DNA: TGTGCCAGCAGTTATGGAAAGGGACCTGGAAACACCATATATTTT
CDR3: CASSYGKGPGNTIYF

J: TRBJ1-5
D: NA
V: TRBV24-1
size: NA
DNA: TGTGCCACCAGTGGTCCGGGTCCGAGCAATCAGCCCCAGCATTTT
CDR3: CATSGPGPSNQPQHF

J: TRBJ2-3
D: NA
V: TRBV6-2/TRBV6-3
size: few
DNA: TGTGCCAGCAGTTACTCCCCCTTCGCAGATACGCAGTATTTT
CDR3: CASSYSPFADTQYF